Included here is one TCR beta chain sequence, with context. This entry is derived from a study of control samples from healthy donors and cancer patients. V was pared by 1 base and J by 4 bases, with 11 bases between. The CDR3 sequence is 15 residues long. Germline CDR1 reads SGHKS; CDR2 reads YYEKEE (reference sequence). Some clones are missing from TCRdb's copy, which holds only in-frame ones; the method was immunoSEQ multiplex PCR. This sample carries about 94,000 clones, 90% of them seen once, and the ten largest clones take about 4%. The source is a woman in her late teens or twenties in good health. The chain combines TRBV5-5 with TRBJ2-2; the D is unclear. The source material was blood. DNA of the CDR3: TGTGCCAGCAGCTTGAGAGCAGAAAGCACCGGGGAGCTGTTTTTT. Translating it yields CASSLRAESTGELFF.